This TCR beta chain stems from a study of blood T cells in healthy people across ages. General study results and limits: The study lacked donor CMV status, which possibly confounded expanded clonotype changes.

Per germline, CDR1 SGDLS and CDR2 YYNGEE. V was shortened by 0 bases and J by 6 bases, with 14 bases between the two germline ends. This CDR3 contains 15 residues. A J-beta primer mix and a sample-barcoded 5' primer were used in a second PCR of about 7 to 11 cycles. TCRdb passed the 5' RACE reads through MiXCR, listing each CDR3 protein once. The data show about 900,000 distinct CDR3 sequences, under 50% seen once. There are a few counts of this clonotype. Its antigen is not known. Input material: blood. The clonotype originates from a man aged 25 to 40 in good health. The V gene is TRBV9, the J gene TRBJ2-3; D possibly matches TRBD1 or TRBD2 (6 bases each). CDR3 nucleotides: TGTGCCAGCAGCGTAGTTGGCCCGGGGGCTGATACGCAGTATTTT. Its translation is CASSVVGPGADTQYF.